The clone carrying this T cell receptor (beta chain) appeared a few times. V shed 9 bases and J 1 base; nucleotides not matched to a gene: 6. The germline V gene encodes CDR1 SGHDN and CDR2 FVKESK. The CDR3 loop spans 16 amino acids. This specimen comes from a study of tumour-infiltrating T cells in Burkitt lymphoma. Study in general: Patients covered every epidemiological subtype of Burkitt lymphoma. Productive clonality predicted overall and progression-free survival.

Here immunoSEQ multiplex PCR was the method, and the copy in TCRdb shows in-frame clones only, minus some. The sample includes approximately 46,000 clones, roughly 30% of them seen just once. Specimen: tumor tissue. This clonotype was sampled from a human donor with Burkitt lymphoma. The chain employs TRBV14 and TRBJ2-5; 15 nucleotides align to TRBD2. The CDR3 coding sequence is TGTGCCAGAAGACAGGGACTAGCGGGGGGCCAAGAGACCCAGTACTTC. Its protein product is CARRQGLAGGQETQYF.